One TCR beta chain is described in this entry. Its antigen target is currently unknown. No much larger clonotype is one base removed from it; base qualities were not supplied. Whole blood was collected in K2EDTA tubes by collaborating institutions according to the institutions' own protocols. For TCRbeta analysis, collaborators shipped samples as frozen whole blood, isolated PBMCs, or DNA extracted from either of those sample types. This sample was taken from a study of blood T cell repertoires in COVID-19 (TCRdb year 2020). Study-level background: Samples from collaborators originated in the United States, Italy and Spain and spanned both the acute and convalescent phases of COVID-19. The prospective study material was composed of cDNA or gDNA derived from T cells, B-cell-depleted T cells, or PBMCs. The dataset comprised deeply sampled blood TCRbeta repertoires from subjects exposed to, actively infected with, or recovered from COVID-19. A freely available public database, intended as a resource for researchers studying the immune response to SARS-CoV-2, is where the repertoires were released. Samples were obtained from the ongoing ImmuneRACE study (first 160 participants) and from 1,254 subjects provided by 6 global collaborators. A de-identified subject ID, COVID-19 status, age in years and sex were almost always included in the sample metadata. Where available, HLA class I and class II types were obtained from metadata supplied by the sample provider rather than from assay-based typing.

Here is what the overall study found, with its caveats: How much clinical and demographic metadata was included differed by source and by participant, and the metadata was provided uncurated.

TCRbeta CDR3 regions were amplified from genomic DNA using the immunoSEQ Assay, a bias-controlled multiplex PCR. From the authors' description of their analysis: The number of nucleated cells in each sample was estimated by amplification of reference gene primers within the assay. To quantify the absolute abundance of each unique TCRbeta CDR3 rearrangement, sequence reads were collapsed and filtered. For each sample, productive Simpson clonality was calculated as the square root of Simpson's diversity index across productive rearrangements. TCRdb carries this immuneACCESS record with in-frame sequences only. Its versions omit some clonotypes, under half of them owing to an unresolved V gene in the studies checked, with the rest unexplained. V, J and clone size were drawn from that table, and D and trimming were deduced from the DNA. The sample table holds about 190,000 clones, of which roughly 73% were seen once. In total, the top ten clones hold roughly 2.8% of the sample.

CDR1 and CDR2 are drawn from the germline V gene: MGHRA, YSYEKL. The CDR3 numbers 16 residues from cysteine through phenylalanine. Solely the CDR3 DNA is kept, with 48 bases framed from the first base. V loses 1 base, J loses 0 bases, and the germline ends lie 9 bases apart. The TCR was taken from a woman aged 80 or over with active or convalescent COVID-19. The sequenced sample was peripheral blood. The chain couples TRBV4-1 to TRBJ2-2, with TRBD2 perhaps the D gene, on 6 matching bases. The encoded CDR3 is CASSQGWGANTGELFF. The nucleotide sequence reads TGCGCCAGCAGCCAAGGTTGGGGGGCGAACACCGGGGAGCTGTTTTTT.